The source of this T cell receptor (beta chain) is a study of T cells after somatic rescue of genetic block. Data came from immunoSEQ multiplex PCR; TCRdb stores just in-frame clones and leaves some out. The table has some 67,000 clones, roughly 94% seen once. CDR1 is MNHEY and CDR2 is SVGAGI in the germline V gene. Deletions cut 2 bases from V and 0 bases from J, with 7 bases between. This CDR3 has 14 residues. The sequence derives from a man aged 40-49 years. The chain combines TRBV6-5 with TRBJ1-2; D remains ambiguous. Sequences were obtained from peripheral blood mononuclear cells (PBMCs). This CDR3 reads CASSYSRSNYGYTF. CDR3 DNA sequence: TGTGCCAGCAGTTACAGCCGATCTAACTATGGCTACACCTTC.